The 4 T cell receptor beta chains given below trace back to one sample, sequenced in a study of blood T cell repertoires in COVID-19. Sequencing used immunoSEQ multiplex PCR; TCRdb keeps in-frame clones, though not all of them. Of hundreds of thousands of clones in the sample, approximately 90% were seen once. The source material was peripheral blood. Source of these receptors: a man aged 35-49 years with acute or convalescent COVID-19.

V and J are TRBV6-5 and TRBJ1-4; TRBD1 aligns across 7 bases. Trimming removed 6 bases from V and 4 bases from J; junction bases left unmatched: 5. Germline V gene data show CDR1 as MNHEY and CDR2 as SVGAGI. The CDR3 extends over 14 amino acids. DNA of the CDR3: TGTGCCAGCAGCCGGGGACAGATTAATGAAAAACTGTTTTTT. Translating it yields CASSRGQINEKLFF.

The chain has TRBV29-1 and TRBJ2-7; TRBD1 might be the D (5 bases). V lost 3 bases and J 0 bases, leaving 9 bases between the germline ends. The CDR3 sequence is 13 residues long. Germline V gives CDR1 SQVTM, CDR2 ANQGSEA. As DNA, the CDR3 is TGCAGCGTTGAGGTGACAGACTCCTACGAGCAGTACTTC. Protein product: CSVEVTDSYEQYF.

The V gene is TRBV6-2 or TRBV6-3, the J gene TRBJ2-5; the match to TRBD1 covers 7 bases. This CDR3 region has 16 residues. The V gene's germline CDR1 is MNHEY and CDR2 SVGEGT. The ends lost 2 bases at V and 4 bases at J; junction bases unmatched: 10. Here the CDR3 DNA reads TGTGCCAGCAGTTACCCGGCCGACAGGGTCGCAGAGACCCAGTACTTC. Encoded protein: CASSYPADRVAETQYF.

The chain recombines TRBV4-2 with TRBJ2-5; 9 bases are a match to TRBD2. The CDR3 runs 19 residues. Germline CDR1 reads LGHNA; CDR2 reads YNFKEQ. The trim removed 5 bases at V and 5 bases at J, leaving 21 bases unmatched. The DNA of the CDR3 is TGTGCCAGCAGCGGCCACACCAGTCCTGGGCGGGGGGGCTACGAGACCCAGTACTTC. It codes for CASSGHTSPGRGGYETQYF.